This TCR beta chain was documented in a study of blood T cell repertoires in COVID-19. Study-wide context: Material from acute and convalescent COVID-19 was sourced from the United States, Italy and Spain. The analysed material was cDNA or gDNA that came from T cells, B-cell-depleted T cells, or PBMCs.

Authors' analysis steps: Amplification of reference gene primers was used by the study to estimate nucleated cell counts. Sequenced by immunoSEQ multiplex PCR; TCRdb stores in-frame clones only, minus some. V and J calls and clone size are those listed in that table; D and trimming were worked out from the DNA. The data show 40,000 to 60,000 clones, with roughly 90% seen just once and under 4.5% held by the top ten. The V gene lost 3 bases and the J gene lost 4 bases, with 15 bases spanning the gap. The germline gives CDR1 SGHVS, CDR2 FQNEAQ. There are 15 residues in the CDR3. The chain is built from TRBV7-8 and TRBJ1-1; possible D gene TRBD1, 5 bases. Sequencing was carried out using peripheral blood. This receptor was taken from a human donor in a cohort sampled during active COVID-19. CDR3 sequence (DNA): TGTGCCAGCAGCTTTACAGGTTCAAGAGGCACTGAAGCTTTCTTT. It specifies CASSFTGSRGTEAFF.